The entry below describes one T cell receptor beta chain. Unmatched junction bases numbered 2, after V lost 1 base and J lost 4 bases. From germline, CDR1 is SEHNR and CDR2 FQNEAQ (reference sequence). The CDR3 has 14 amino acids. The sample is drawn from a study of blood T cell repertoires in COVID-19. Study overall: Specimens from acute and convalescent COVID-19 originated in the United States, Italy and Spain.

Original analysis: Reference gene primer amplification in the assay estimated nucleated cell counts. Using immunoSEQ multiplex PCR, the repertoire was profiled, and TCRdb retains in-frame clones only, with some absent. The V and J calls and the clone size are those of that table, but D and trimming were determined from the DNA. The table has approximately 200,000 clones, around nine tenths seen once. Residents of over 20 US areas, aged about 18 to 89 years, made up the participants. Exposed study participants had met a COVID-19 case within 2 weeks before entry. The specimen sequenced was PBMCs or T cells enriched from blood (not recorded which). The rearrangement uses TRBV7-9 and TRBJ1-2, with 8 bases lining up with TRBD1. The sequence was obtained from a woman in her twenties or thirties who had been exposed to COVID-19. Here the CDR3 reads CASSLGDRGYGYTF. DNA of the CDR3: TGTGCCAGCAGCTTAGGCGACAGGGGCTATGGCTACACCTTC.